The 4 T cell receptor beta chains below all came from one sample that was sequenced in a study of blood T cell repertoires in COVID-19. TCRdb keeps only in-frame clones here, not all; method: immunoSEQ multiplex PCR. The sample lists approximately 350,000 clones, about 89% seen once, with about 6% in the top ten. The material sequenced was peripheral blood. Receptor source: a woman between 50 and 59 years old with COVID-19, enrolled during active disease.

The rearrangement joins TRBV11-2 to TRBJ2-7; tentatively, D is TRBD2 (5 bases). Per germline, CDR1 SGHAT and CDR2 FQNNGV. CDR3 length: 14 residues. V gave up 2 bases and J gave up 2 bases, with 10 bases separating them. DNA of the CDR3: TGTGCCAGCAGCTTACATCGGGAAGCCTACGAGCAGTACTTC. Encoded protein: CASSLHREAYEQYF.

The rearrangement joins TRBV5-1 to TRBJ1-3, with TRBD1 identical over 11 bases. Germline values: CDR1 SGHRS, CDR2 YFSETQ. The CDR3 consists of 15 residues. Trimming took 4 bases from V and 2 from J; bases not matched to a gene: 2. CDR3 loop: CASSPGQGAGNTIYF. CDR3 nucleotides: TGCGCCAGCAGCCCGGGACAGGGGGCTGGAAACACCATATATTTT. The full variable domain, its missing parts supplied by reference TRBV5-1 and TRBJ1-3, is KAGVTQTPRYLIKTRGQQVTLSCSPISGHRSVSWYQQTPGQGLQFLFEYFSETQRNKGNFPGRFSGRQFSNSRSEMNVSTLELGDSALYLCASSPGQGAGNTIYFGEGSWLTVV.

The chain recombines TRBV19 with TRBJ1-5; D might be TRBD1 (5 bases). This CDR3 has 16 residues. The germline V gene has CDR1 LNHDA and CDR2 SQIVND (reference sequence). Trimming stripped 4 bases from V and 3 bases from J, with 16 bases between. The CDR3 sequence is CASSTSGRAYNQPQHF. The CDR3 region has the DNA TGTGCCAGTAGTACGTCAGGGCGCGCCTACAATCAGCCCCAGCATTTT.

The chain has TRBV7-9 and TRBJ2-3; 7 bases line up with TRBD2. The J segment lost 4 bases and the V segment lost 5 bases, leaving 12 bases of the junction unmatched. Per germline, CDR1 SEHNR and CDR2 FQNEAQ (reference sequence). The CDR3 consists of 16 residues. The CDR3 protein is CASSLKRLAGADTQYF. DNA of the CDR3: TGTGCCAGCAGCCTAAAAAGACTAGCCGGAGCAGATACGCAGTATTTT.